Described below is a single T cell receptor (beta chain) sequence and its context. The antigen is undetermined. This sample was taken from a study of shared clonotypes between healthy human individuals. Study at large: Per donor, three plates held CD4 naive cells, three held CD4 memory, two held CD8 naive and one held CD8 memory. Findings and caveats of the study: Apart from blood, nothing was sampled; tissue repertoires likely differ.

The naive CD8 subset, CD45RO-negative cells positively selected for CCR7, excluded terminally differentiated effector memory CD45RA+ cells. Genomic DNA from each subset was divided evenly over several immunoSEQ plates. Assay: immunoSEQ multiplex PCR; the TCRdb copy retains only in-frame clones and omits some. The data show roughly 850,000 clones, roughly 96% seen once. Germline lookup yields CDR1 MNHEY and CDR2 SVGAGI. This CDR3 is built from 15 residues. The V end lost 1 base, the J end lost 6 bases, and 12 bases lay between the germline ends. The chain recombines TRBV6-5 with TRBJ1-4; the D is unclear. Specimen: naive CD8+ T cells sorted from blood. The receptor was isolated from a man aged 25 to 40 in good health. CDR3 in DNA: TGTGCCAGCAGTTACTTTGGGGAATCGGATGAAAAACTGTTTTTT. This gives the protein CASSYFGESDEKLFF.